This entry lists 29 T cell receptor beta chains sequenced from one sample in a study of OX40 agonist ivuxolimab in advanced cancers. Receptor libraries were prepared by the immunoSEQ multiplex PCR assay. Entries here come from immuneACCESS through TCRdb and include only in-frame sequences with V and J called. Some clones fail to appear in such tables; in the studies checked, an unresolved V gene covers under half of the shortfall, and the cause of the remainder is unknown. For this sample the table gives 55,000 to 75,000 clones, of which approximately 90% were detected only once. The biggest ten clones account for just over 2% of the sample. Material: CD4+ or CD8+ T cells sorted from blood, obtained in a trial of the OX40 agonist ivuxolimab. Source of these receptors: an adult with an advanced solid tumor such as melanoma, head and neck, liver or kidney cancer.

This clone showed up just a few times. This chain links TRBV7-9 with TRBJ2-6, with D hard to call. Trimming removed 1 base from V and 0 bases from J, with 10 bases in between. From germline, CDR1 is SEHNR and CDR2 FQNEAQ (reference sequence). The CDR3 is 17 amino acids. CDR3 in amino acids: CASSLELMVSGANVLTF. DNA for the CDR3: TGTGCCAGCAGCTTAGAACTAATGGTCTCTGGGGCCAACGTCCTGACTTTC.

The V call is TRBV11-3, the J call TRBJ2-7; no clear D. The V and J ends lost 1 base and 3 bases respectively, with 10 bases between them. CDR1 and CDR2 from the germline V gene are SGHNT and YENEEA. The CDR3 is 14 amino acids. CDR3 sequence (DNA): TGTGCCAGCAGCTTAGGATCCATTAACTACGAGCAGTACTTC. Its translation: CASSLGSINYEQYF.

CDR3: CASSLDPGRTNEKLFF. The CDR3 nucleotides are TGTGCCAGCAGCTTAGACCCCGGACGGACTAATGAAAAACTGTTTTTT. V gene TRBV7-9 combines with J gene TRBJ1-4; D is unresolved. Deletions cut 1 base from V and 2 bases from J, with 11 bases between. There are 16 residues in the CDR3. Germline assignment: CDR1 SEHNR and CDR2 FQNEAQ (reference sequence).

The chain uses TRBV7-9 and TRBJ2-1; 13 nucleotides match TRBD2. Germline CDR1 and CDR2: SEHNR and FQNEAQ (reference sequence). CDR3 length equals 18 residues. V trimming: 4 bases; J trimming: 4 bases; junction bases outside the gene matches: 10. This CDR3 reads CASSSLTSGRLNYNEQFF. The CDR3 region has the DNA TGTGCCAGCAGCTCTTTGACTAGCGGGAGGCTTAATTACAATGAGCAGTTCTTC.

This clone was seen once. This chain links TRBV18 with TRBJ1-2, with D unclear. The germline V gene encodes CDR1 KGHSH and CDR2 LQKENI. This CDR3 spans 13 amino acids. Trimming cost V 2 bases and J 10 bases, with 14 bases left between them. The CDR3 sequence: CASSPGSGTNYTF. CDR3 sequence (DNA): TGTGCCAGCTCACCAGGGTCGGGTACGAACTACACCTTC.

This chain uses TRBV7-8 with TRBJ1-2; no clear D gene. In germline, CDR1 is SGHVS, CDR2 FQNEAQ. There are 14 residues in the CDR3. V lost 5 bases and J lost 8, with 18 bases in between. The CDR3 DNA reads TGTGCCAGCAGCCCCCACTCAGAGGCTGAGGGCTACACCTTC. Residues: CASSPHSEAEGYTF. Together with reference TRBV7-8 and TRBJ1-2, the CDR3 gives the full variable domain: GAGVSQSPRYKVAKRGQDVALRCDPISGHVSLFWYQQALGQGPEFLTYFQNEAQLDKSGLPSDRFFAERPEGSVSTLKIQRTQQEDSAVYLCASSPHSEAEGYTFGSGTRLTVV.

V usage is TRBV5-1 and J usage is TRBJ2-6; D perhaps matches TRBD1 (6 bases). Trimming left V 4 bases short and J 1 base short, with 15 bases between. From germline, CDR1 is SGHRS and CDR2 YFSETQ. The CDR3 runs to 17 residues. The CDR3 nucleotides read TGCGCCAGCAGCGCTCTACAGGGACGTTCTGGGGCCAACGTCCTGACTTTC. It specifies CASSALQGRSGANVLTF.

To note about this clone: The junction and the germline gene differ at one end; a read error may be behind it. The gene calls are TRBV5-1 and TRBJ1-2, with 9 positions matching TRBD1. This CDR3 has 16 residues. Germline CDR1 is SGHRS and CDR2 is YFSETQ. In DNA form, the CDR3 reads TGCGTCAGCAGCTGGGACCCCCGGGACAGGGTGGACGGCTACACCTTC. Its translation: CVSSWDPRDRVDGYTF.

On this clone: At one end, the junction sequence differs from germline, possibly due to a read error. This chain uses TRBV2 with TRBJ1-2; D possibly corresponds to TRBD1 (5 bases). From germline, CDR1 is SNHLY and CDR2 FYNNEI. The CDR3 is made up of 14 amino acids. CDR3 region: CASGGYDDIYGCTF. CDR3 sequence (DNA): TGTGCCAGCGGGGGGTACGACGATATCTATGGCTGCACCTTC.

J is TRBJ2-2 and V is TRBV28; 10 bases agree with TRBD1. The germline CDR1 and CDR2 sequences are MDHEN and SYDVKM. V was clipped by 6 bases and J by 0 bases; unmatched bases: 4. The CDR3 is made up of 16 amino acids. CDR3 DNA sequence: TGTGCCAGCAGCATCGGACAGGGGGCGAACACCGGGGAGCTGTTTTTT. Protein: CASSIGQGANTGELFF. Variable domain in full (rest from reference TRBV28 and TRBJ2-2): DVKVTQSSRYLVKRTGEKVFLECVQDMDHENMFWYRQDPGLGLRLIYFSYDVKMKEKGDIPEGYSVSREKKERFSLILESASTNQTSMYLCASSIGQGANTGELFFGEGSRLTVL.

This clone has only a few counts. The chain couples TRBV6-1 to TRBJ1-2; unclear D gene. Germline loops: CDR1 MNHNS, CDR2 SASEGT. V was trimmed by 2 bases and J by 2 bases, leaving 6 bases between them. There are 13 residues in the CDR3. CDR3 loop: CASSERMNYGYTF. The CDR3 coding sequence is TGTGCCAGCAGTGAAAGGATGAACTATGGCTACACCTTC.

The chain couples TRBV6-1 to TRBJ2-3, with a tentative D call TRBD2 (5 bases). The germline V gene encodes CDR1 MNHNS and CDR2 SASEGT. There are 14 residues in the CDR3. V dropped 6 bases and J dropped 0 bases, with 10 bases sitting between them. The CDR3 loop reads CASRRDYSTDTQYF. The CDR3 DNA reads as TGTGCCAGCAGGAGAGACTATAGCACAGATACGCAGTATTTT.

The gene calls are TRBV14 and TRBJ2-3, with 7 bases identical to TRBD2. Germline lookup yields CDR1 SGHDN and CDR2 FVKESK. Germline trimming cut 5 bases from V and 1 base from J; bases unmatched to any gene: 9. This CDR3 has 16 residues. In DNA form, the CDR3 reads TGTGCCAGCAGCTATCGGACTAGTATTGGCACAGATACGCAGTATTTT. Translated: CASSYRTSIGTDTQYF. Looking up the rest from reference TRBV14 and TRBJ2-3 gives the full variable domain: EAGVTQFPSHSVIEKGQTVTLRCDPISGHDNLYWYRRVMGKEIKFLLHFVKESKQDESGMPNNRFLAERTGGTYSTLKVQPAELEDSGVYFCASSYRTSIGTDTQYFGPGTRLTVL.

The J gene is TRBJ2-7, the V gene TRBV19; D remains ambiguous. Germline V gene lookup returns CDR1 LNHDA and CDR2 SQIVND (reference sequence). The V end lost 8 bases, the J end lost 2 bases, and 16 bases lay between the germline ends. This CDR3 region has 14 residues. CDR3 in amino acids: CASRASVSTYEQYF. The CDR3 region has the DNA TGTGCCAGTCGGGCCAGCGTAAGTACCTACGAGCAGTACTTC. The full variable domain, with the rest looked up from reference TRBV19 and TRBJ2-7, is DGGITQSPKYLFRKEGQNVTLSCEQNLNHDAMYWYRQDPGQGLRLIYYSQIVNDFQKGDIAEGYSVSREKKESFPLTVTSAQKNPTAFYLCASRASVSTYEQYFGPGTRLTVT.

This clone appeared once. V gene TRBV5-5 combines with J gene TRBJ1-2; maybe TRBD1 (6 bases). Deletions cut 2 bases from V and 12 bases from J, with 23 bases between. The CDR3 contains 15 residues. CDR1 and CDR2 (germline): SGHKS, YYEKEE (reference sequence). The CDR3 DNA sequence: TGTGCCAGCAGCTTAGACTCAACAGGGACCAAACGGAACACCTTC. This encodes CASSLDSTGTKRNTF.

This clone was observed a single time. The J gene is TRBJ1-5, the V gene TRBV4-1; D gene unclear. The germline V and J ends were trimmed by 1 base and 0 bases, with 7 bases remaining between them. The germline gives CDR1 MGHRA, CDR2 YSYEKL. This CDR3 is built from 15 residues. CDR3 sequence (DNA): TGCGCCAGCAGCCAAGGTGTTAATAGCAATCAGCCCCAGCATTTT. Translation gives CASSQGVNSNQPQHF.

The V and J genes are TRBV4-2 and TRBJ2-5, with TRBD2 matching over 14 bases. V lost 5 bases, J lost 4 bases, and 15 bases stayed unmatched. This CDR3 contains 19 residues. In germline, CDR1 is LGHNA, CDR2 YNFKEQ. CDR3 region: CASSAPGLAGVLGTETQYF. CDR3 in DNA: TGTGCCAGCAGCGCGCCGGGACTAGCGGGAGTGTTGGGGACAGAGACCCAGTACTTC.

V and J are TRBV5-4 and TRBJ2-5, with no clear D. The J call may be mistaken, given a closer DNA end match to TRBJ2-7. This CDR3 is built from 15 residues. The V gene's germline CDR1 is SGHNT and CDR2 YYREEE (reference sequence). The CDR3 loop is CASSFGKQPSYEQYF. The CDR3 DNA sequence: TGTGCCAGCAGCTTTGGGAAGCAGCCTTCCTACGAGCAGTACTTC.

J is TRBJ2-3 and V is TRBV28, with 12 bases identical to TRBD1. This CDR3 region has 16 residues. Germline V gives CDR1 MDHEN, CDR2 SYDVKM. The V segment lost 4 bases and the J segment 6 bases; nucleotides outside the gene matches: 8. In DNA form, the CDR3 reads TGTGCCAGCAGTTCTCCGGGACAGGGGGCTTCGGATACGCAGTATTTT. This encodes CASSSPGQGASDTQYF.

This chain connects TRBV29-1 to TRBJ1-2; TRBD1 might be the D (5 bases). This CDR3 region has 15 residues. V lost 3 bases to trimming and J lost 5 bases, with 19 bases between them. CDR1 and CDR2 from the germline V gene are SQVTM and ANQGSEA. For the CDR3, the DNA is TGCAGCGTTGAGGGGGGTCGGGGTGTTTCATATGGCTACACCTTC. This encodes CSVEGGRGVSYGYTF.

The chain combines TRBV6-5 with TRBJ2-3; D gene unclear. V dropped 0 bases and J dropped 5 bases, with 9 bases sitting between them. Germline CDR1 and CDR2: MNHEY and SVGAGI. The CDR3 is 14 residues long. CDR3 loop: CASSYSTTQDTQYF. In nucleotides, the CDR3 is TGTGCCAGCAGTTACTCCACTACACAAGATACGCAGTATTTT.

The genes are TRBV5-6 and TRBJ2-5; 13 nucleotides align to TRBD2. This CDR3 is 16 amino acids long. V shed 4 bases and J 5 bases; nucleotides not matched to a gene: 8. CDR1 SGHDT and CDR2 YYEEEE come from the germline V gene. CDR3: CASSRRTSGSRETQYF. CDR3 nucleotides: TGTGCCAGCAGCCGGCGGACTAGCGGGAGCCGGGAGACCCAGTACTTC.

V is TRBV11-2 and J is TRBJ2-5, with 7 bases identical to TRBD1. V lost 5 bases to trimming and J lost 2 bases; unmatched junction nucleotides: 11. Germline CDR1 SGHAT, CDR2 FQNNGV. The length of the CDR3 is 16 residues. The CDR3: CASSPPFGDRQETQYF. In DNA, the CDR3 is TGTGCCAGCAGCCCGCCTTTTGGGGACAGACAAGAGACCCAGTACTTC.

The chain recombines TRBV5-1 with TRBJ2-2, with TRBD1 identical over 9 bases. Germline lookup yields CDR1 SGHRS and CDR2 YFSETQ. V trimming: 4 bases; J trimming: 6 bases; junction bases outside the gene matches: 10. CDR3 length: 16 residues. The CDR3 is CASSPPGTGISGELFF. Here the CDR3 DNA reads TGCGCCAGCAGCCCACCCGGGACAGGGATCTCCGGGGAGCTGTTTTTT.

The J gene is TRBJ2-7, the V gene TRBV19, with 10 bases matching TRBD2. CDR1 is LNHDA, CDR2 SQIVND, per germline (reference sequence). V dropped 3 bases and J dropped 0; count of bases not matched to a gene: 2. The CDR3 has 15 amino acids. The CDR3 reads CASSIGLAASYEQYF. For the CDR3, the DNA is TGTGCCAGTAGTATTGGACTAGCGGCCTCCTACGAGCAGTACTTC.

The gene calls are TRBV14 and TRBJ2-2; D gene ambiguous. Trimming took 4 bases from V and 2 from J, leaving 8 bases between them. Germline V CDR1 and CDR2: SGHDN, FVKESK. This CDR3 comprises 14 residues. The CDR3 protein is CASSRPQNTGELFF. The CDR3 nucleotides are TGTGCCAGCAGCCGTCCCCAAAACACCGGGGAGCTGTTTTTT.

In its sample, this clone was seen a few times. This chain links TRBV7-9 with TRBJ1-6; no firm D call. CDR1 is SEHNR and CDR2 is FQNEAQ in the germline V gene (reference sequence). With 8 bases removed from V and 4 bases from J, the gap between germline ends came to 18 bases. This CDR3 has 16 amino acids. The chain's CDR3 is CASGGREVEYNSPLHF. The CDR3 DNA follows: TGTGCCAGCGGTGGTCGGGAAGTAGAATATAATTCACCCCTCCACTTT.

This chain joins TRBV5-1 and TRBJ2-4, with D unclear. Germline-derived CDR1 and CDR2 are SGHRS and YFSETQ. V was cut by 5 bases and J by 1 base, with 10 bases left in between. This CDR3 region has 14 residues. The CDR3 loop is CASRLTDAKNIQYF. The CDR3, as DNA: TGCGCCAGCAGATTAACAGACGCCAAAAACATTCAGTACTTC.

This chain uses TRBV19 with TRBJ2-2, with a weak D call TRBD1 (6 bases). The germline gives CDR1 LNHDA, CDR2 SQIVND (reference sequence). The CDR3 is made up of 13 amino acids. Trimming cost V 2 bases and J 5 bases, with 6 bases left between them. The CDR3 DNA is TGTGCCAGTAGTATACAGGGGACCGGGGAGCTGTTTTTT. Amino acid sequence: CASSIQGTGELFF.